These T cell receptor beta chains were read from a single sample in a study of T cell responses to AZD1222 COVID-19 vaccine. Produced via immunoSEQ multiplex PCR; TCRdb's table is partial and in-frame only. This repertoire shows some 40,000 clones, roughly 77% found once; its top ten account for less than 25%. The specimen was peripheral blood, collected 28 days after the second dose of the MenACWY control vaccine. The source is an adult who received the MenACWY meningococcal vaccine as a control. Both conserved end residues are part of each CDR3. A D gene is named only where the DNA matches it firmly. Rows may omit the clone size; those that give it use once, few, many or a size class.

cdr3_aa: CASSQGQTSYNEQFF
cdr3_nt: TGTGCCAGCAGCCAGGGCCAAACCTCCTACAATGAGCAGTTCTTC
clone_size: NA
j_call: TRBJ2-1
v_call: TRBV28
d_call: NA
cdr3_length: 15

cdr3_aa: CASSGLVGGDEQFF
cdr3_nt: TGTGCCAGCAGCGGACTAGTCGGAGGGGATGAGCAGTTCTTC
clone_size: NA
j_call: TRBJ2-1
v_call: TRBV28
d_call: TRBD2
cdr3_length: 14

cdr3_aa: CASSELDRGREGTGELFF
cdr3_nt: TGTGCCAGCAGTGAACTGGACAGGGGGCGAGAGGGCACCGGGGAGCTGTTTTTT
clone_size: NA
j_call: TRBJ2-2
v_call: TRBV2
d_call: TRBD1
cdr3_length: 18

cdr3_aa: CASSEGTGLAKLFF
cdr3_nt: TGTGCCAGCAGTGAAGGGACAGGGTTGGCAAAACTGTTTTTT
clone_size: medium-sized
j_call: TRBJ1-4
v_call: TRBV6-1
d_call: TRBD1
cdr3_length: 14

cdr3_aa: CASGPLVRQLNTEAFF
cdr3_nt: TGTGCCAGCGGACCTCTGGTAAGACAGTTGAACACTGAAGCTTTCTTT
clone_size: NA
j_call: TRBJ1-1
v_call: TRBV28
d_call: NA
cdr3_length: 16

cdr3_aa: CASSPGETNYGYTF
cdr3_nt: TGTGCCAGCAGTCCAGGGGAAACTAACTATGGCTACACCTTC
clone_size: NA
j_call: TRBJ1-2
v_call: TRBV2
d_call: NA
cdr3_length: 14

cdr3_aa: CASSMSGNTEAFF
cdr3_nt: TGTGCCAGTAGTATGTCGGGGAACACTGAAGCTTTCTTT
clone_size: few
j_call: TRBJ1-1
v_call: TRBV19
d_call: NA
cdr3_length: 13

cdr3_aa: CASRRGGGSNQPQHF
cdr3_nt: TGTGCCAGCAGGAGAGGAGGGGGATCCAATCAGCCCCAGCATTTT
clone_size: NA
j_call: TRBJ1-5
v_call: TRBV28
d_call: NA
cdr3_length: 15

cdr3_aa: CASSEYEKFWDEKLFF
cdr3_nt: TGTGCCAGCAGTGAATACGAGAAGTTCTGGGATGAAAAACTGTTTTTT
clone_size: NA
j_call: TRBJ1-4
v_call: TRBV25-1
d_call: NA
cdr3_length: 16

cdr3_aa: CASSLRGQGAEGNTGELFF
cdr3_nt: TGCGCCAGCAGCTTGCGGGGACAGGGGGCGGAAGGCAACACCGGGGAGCTGTTTTTT
clone_size: NA
j_call: TRBJ2-2
v_call: TRBV5-1
d_call: TRBD1
cdr3_length: 19

cdr3_aa: CASSLLTGELFF
cdr3_nt: TGTGCCAGCAGCTTACTCACCGGGGAGCTGTTTTTT
clone_size: once
j_call: TRBJ2-2
v_call: TRBV7-9
d_call: NA
cdr3_length: 12

cdr3_aa: CASSEGWSNQPQHF
cdr3_nt: TGTGCCAGCAGTGAGGGTTGGAGCAATCAGCCCCAGCATTTT
clone_size: NA
j_call: TRBJ1-5
v_call: TRBV2
d_call: NA
cdr3_length: 14

cdr3_aa: CSVPAGTTTGELFF
cdr3_nt: TGCAGCGTGCCCGCAGGGACTACAACCGGGGAGCTGTTTTTT
clone_size: NA
j_call: TRBJ2-2
v_call: TRBV29-1
d_call: TRBD2
cdr3_length: 14

cdr3_aa: CASSPGRFAGGGQETQYF
cdr3_nt: TGTGCCAGCAGCCCGGGTAGATTTGCCGGAGGAGGACAAGAGACCCAGTACTTC
clone_size: NA
j_call: TRBJ2-5
v_call: TRBV3-1/TRBV3-2
d_call: NA
cdr3_length: 18

cdr3_aa: CASSFAGVTEAFF
cdr3_nt: TGTGCCAGCAGCTTCGCAGGGGTCACTGAAGCTTTCTTT
clone_size: once
j_call: TRBJ1-1
v_call: TRBV5-6
d_call: NA
cdr3_length: 13

cdr3_aa: CAWSPTNEKLFF
cdr3_nt: TGTGCCTGGAGCCCAACTAATGAAAAACTGTTTTTT
clone_size: NA
j_call: TRBJ1-4
v_call: TRBV30
d_call: NA
cdr3_length: 12

cdr3_aa: CASSETSTYNEQFF
cdr3_nt: TGCGCCAGCTCGGAGACAAGTACCTACAATGAGCAGTTCTTC
clone_size: NA
j_call: TRBJ2-1
v_call: TRBV4-1
d_call: NA
cdr3_length: 14

cdr3_aa: CATTAGANSPLHF
cdr3_nt: TGTGCCACTACCGCTGGTGCTAATTCACCCCTCCACTTT
clone_size: NA
j_call: TRBJ1-6
v_call: TRBV6-5
d_call: NA
cdr3_length: 13

cdr3_aa: CASSSTYRDVRVDTQYF
cdr3_nt: TGTGCCAGCAGTTCAACCTACCGGGACGTGCGTGTAGATACGCAGTATTTT
clone_size: NA
j_call: TRBJ2-3
v_call: TRBV28
d_call: NA
cdr3_length: 17

cdr3_aa: CASSVSVDSSEQFF
cdr3_nt: TGTGCCAGCAGCGTAAGTGTAGATTCGAGTGAGCAGTTCTTC
clone_size: NA
j_call: TRBJ2-1
v_call: TRBV9
d_call: NA
cdr3_length: 14

cdr3_aa: CASSSGQGFEAFF
cdr3_nt: TGTGCCAGCAGCTCGGGACAGGGGTTTGAAGCTTTCTTT
clone_size: once
j_call: TRBJ1-1
v_call: TRBV5-4
d_call: TRBD1
cdr3_length: 13

cdr3_aa: CASSLGLAYSTDTQYF
cdr3_nt: TGCGCCAGCAGCTTGGGACTAGCGTACAGCACAGATACGCAGTATTTT
clone_size: NA
j_call: TRBJ2-3
v_call: TRBV5-1
d_call: TRBD2
cdr3_length: 16

cdr3_aa: CASSSYMRTGRGRDTQYF
cdr3_nt: TGCGCCAGCAGCTCCTATATGCGGACAGGACGCGGTCGAGATACGCAGTATTTT
clone_size: NA
j_call: TRBJ2-3
v_call: TRBV5-1
d_call: TRBD1
cdr3_length: 18

cdr3_aa: CASSSTQTAYGYTF
cdr3_nt: TGTGCCAGCAGTTCTACCCAGACAGCCTATGGCTACACCTTC
clone_size: NA
j_call: TRBJ1-2
v_call: TRBV6-5
d_call: NA
cdr3_length: 14

cdr3_aa: CASSERRIQAYNSPLHF
cdr3_nt: TGTGCCAGCAGTGAACGAAGAATACAGGCCTATAATTCACCCCTCCACTTT
clone_size: NA
j_call: TRBJ1-6
v_call: TRBV6-1
d_call: NA
cdr3_length: 17